The source of this TCR beta chain is a study of blood T cell repertoires in COVID-19. Overall study: In each case, the material was cDNA or gDNA derived from T cells, B-cell-depleted T cells, or PBMCs.

For recovered donors of Cohort 3, there were two negative PCRs, clearance, or symptom resolution. Method: immunoSEQ multiplex PCR; TCRdb's copy keeps in-frame clones and lacks some. The sample holds 160,000 or so clones, around 87% seen once. Germline-derived CDR1 and CDR2 are LGHNA and YSLEER. The germline V and J ends were trimmed by 2 bases and 5 bases, with 6 bases remaining between them. The CDR3 sequence is 13 residues long. The receptor was derived from a woman aged 45-59 years who had recovered from COVID-19. The chain joins TRBV4-3 to TRBJ2-2; D uncertain. Sequencing was performed on PBMCs or T cells enriched from blood (not recorded which). This CDR3 reads CASSQHGTGELFF. In DNA, the CDR3 is TGCGCCAGCAGCCAACACGGTACCGGGGAGCTGTTTTTT.